The present T cell receptor beta chain was sequenced within a study of cytomegalovirus exposure and HLA in healthy donors. Study findings and constraints: Cytomegalovirus-associated status was assigned to about 170 TCR beta chains.

13 Jbeta primers and 60 Vbeta primers were used for the PCR. Some clones are missing from TCRdb's copy, which holds only in-frame ones; the method was immunoSEQ multiplex PCR. Here the sample spans 75,000 to 100,000 clones, roughly four fifths being singletons. Worth noting for this clone: Its matching antigen is unknown.

Germline values: CDR1 GTSNPN, CDR2 SVGIG (reference sequence). The V gene lost 2 bases and the J gene lost 4 bases, with 11 bases spanning the gap. CDR3 length equals 13 residues. The clonotype originates from a man aged 35 to 55 in good health and CMV-seropositive. Material for sequencing was PBMCs. The genes are TRBV30 and TRBJ1-2, with a possible D match to TRBD1 (5 bases). The CDR3 is CAWSPGLSYGYTF. CDR3 DNA sequence: TGTGCCTGGAGTCCGGGACTCTCCTATGGCTACACCTTC.